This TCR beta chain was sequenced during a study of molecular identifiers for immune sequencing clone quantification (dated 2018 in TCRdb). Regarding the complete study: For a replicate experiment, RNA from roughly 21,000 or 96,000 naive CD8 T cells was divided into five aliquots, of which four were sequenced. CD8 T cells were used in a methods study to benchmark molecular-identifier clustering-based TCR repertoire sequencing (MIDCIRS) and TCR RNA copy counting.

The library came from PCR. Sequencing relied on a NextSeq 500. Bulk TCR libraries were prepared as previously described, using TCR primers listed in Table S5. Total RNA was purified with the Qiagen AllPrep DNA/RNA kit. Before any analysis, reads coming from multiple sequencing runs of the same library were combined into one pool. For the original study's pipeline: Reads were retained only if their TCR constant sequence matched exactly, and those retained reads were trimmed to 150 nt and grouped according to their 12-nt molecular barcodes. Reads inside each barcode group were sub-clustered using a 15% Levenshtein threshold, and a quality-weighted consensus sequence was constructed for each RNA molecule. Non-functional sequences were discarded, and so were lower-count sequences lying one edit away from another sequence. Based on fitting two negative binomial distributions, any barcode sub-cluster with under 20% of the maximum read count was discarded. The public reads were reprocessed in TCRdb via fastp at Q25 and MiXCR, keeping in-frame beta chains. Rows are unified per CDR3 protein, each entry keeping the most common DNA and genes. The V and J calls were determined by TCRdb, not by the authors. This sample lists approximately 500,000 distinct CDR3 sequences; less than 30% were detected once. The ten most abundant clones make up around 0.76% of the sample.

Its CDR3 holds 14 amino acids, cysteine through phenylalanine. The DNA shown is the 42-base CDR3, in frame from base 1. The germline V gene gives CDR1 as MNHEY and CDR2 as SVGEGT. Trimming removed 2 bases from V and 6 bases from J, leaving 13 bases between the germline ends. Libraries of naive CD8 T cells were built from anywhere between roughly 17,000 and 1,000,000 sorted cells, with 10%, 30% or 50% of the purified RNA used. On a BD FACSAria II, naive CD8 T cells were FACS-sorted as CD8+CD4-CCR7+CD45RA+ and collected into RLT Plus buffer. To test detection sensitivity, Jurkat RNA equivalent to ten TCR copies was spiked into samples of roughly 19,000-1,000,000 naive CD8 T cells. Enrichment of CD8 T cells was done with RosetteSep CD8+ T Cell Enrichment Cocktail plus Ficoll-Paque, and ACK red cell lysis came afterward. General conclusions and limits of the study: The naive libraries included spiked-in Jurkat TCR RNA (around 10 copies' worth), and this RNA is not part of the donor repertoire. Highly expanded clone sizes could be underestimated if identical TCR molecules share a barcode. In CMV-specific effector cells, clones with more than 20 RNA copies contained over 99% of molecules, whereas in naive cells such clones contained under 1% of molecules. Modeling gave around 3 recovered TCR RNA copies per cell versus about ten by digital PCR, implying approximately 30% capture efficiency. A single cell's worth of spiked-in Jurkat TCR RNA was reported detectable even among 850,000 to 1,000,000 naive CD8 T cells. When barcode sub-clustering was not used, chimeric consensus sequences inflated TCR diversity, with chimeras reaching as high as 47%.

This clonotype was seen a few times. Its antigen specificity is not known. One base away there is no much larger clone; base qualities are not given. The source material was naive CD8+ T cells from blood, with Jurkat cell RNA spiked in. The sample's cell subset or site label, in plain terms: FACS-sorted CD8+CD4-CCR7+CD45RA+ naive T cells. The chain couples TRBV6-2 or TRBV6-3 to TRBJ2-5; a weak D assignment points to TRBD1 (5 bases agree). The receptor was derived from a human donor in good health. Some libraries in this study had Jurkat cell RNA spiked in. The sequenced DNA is TGTGCCAGCAGTTACGGGGCAGGGCTGAAGACCCAGTACTTC. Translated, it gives CASSYGAGLKTQYF.